The 2 T cell receptor beta chains below all came from one sample that was sequenced in a study of shared clonotypes between healthy human individuals. Assay: immunoSEQ multiplex PCR; the TCRdb copy retains only in-frame clones and omits some. The data hold approximately 2.4 million clones, with under 97% observed a single time. Input material: naive CD4+ T cells sorted from blood. The sample's subset: CD45RA+ positively selected. These receptors were obtained from a man aged 18-30 years in good health.

This chain uses TRBV25-1 with TRBJ2-5, with 7 bases that match TRBD1. There are 14 residues in the CDR3. Trimming at V came to 4 bases and at J to 7 bases, leaving 9 bases not matched to a gene. In germline, CDR1 is MGHDK, CDR2 SYGVNS. DNA for the CDR3: TGTGCCAGCAGTGTGACAGGGTCGGCGGGGACCCAGTACTTC. It yields the protein CASSVTGSAGTQYF.

The J gene is TRBJ1-5, the V gene TRBV2; unclear D gene. Germline V gene sequence: CDR1 SNHLY, CDR2 FYNNEI. This CDR3 spans 12 amino acids. The V gene lost 6 bases and the J gene lost 7 bases, with 10 bases spanning the gap. The CDR3 is CASRAQEQPQHF. The CDR3 DNA is TGTGCCAGCAGGGCCCAGGAACAGCCCCAGCATTTT.